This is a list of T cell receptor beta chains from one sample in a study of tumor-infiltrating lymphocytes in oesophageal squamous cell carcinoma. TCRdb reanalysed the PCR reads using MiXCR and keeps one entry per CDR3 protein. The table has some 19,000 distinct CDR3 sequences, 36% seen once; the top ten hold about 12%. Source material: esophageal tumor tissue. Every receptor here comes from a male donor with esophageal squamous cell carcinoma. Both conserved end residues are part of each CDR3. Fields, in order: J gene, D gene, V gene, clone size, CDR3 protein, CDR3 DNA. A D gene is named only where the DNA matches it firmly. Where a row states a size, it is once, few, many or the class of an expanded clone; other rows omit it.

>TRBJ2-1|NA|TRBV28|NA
CASRPGLVNEQFF
TGTGCCAGCAGACCCGGACTGGTAAATGAGCAGTTCTTC
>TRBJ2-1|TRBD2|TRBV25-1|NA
CATKPSGITNEQFF
TGTGCCACCAAGCCCAGCGGGATAACCAATGAGCAGTTCTTC
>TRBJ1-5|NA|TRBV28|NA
CASRGHANQPQHF
TGTGCCAGCAGGGGACACGCTAATCAGCCCCAGCATTTT
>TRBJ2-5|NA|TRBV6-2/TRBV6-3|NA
CASSFQYQETQYF
TGTGCCAGCAGTTTTCAATACCAAGAGACCCAGTACTTC
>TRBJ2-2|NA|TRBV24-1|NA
CATSDLSGFYPGELFF
TGTGCCACCAGTGATTTGTCAGGGTTTTATCCCGGGGAGCTGTTTTTT
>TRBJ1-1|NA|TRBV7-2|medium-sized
CASSFSVEAEAFF
TGTGCCAGCAGCTTTTCAGTGGAAGCTGAAGCTTTCTTT
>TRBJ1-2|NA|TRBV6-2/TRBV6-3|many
CASSYGQGGGYTF
TGTGCCAGCAGTTACGGGCAGGGCGGTGGCTACACCTTC
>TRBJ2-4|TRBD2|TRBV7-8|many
CASSLGTSGKNIQYF
TGTGCCAGCAGCTTAGGGACTAGCGGGAAAAACATTCAGTACTTC
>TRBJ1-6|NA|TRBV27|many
CASSLRIRNNSPLHF
TGTGCCAGCAGTCTCCGAATTAGAAATAATTCACCCCTCCACTTT
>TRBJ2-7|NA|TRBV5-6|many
CASSLAGPYEQYF
TGTGCCAGCAGCTTGGCCGGACCCTACGAGCAGTACTTC
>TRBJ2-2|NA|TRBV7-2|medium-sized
CASSPVSAANTGELFF
TGTGCCAGCAGCCCCGTATCGGCCGCGAACACCGGGGAGCTGTTTTTT
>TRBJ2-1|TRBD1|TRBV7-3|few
CASSLNLDRGSDEQFF
TGTGCCAGCAGCTTAAATCTGGACAGGGGCTCCGATGAGCAGTTCTTC
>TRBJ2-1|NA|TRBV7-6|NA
CASSFGGISYEQFF
TGTGCCAGCAGCTTTGGGGGGATCTCCTACGAGCAGTTCTTC
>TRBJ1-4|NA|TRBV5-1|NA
CASSLTTGEKLFF
TGCGCCAGCAGCTTGACAACCGGGGAAAAACTGTTTTTT
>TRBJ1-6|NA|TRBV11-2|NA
CASSSQGGRWTTYEQYF
TGTGCCAGCAGCTCGCAAGGAGGGCGGTGGACCACCTACGAGCAGTACTTT
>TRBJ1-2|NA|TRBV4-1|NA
CASSQPKNYGYTF
TGCGCCAGCAGCCAACCCAAGAACTATGGCTACACCTTC
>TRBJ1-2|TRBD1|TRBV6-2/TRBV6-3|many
CASSYSGQGVYGYTF
TGTGCCAGCAGTTACTCAGGACAGGGTGTCTATGGCTACACCTTC
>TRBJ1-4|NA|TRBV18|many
CASSPARRNEKLFF
TGTGCCAGCTCACCCGCGCGCAGAAATGAAAAACTGTTTTTT
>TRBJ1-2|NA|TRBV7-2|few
CASSSVGYGYTF
TGTGCCAGCAGCTCGGTCGGCTATGGCTACACCTTC
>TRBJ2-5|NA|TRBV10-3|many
CAISESGVSGVGETQYF
TGTGCCATCAGTGAGTCCGGGGTTTCAGGAGTAGGAGAGACCCAGTACTTC
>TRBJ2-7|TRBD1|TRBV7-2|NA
CASSRGQTYEQYF
TGTGCCAGCAGCCGGGGACAGACCTACGAGCAGTACTTC
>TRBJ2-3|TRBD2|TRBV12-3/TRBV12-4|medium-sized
CASRGTGTSGTTPQYF
TGTGCCAGCAGAGGTACCGGGACTAGCGGGACAACCCCGCAGTATTTT
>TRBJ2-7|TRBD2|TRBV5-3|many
CARSQPGGAHEQYF
TGTGCCAGAAGCCAACCGGGGGGGGCACACGAGCAGTACTTC
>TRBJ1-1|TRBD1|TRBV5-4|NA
CASSFTGDTEAFF
TGTGCCAGCAGCTTTACAGGGGACACTGAAGCTTTCTTT
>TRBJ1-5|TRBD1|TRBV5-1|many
CASSWDRNNQPQHF
TGCGCCAGCAGCTGGGACAGGAACAATCAGCCCCAGCATTTT
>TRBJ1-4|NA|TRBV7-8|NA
CASSLYAGSNEKLFF
TGTGCCAGCAGCTTATATGCAGGGTCTAATGAAAAACTGTTTTTT
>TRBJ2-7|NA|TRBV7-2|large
CASSLVRYEQYF
TGTGCCAGCAGCTTAGTTAGGTACGAGCAGTACTTC
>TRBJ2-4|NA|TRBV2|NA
CASSVFTTVAKNIQYF
TGTGCCAGCAGTGTTTTTACGACGGTAGCCAAAAACATTCAGTACTTC
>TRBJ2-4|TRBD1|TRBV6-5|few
CASSYSGTGAKNIQYF
TGTGCCAGCAGTTACTCAGGGACAGGAGCCAAAAACATTCAGTACTTC
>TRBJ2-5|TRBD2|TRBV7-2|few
CASSLGGGPQETQYF
TGTGCCAGCAGCTTAGGGGGGGGACCTCAAGAGACCCAGTACTTC
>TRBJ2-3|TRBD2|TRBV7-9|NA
CASSSQLAGTDTQYF
TGTGCCAGCAGCTCCCAACTAGCGGGCACAGATACGCAGTATTTT
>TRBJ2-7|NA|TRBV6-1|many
CASIEAYEQYF
TGTGCCAGCATAGAAGCCTACGAGCAGTACTTC
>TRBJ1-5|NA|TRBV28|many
CASRFGDQPQHF
TGTGCCAGCCGGTTCGGTGATCAGCCCCAGCATTTT
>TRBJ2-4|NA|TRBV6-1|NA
CASSRAPGPRQYF
TGTGCCAGCAGTCGGGCCCCGGGCCCTCGGCAGTACTTC
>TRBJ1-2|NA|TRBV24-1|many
CATSGPLGSGYGYTF
TGTGCCACCAGTGGCCCCTTAGGCTCTGGCTATGGCTACACCTTC
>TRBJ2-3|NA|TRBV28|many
CASSFIDTQYF
TGTGCCAGCAGTTTTATAGATACGCAGTATTTT
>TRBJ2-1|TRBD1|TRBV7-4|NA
CASSLWAGGYNEQFF
TGTGCCAGCAGCTTATGGGCAGGGGGTTACAATGAGCAGTTCTTC
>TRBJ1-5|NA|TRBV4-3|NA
CASSQAQASNQPQHF
TGCGCCAGCAGCCAAGCCCAGGCAAGCAATCAGCCCCAGCATTTT
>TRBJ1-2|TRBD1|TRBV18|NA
CASSPQGARYYGYTF
TGTGCCAGCTCTCCACAGGGGGCCCGCTACTATGGCTACACCTTC
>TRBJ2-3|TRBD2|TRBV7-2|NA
CASSVTGLAEGFTDTQYF
TGTGCCAGCAGCGTGACGGGACTAGCGGAGGGGTTCACAGATACGCAGTATTTT